Presented here are 20 T cell receptor beta chains from one specimen sequenced in a study of blood T cells in healthy people across ages. It was with a sample-barcoded 5' primer and a J-beta primer mix that a second PCR of roughly 6 to 11 cycles was run. In TCRdb, the 5' RACE reads were re-called with MiXCR into one record per CDR3 protein. This table has about 1.8 million distinct CDR3 sequences, 40% to 55% appearing once. Sample: blood. Source of these receptors: a woman in her 40s in good health.

V gene TRBV28 combines with J gene TRBJ2-1, with unresolved D. CDR1 and CDR2 (germline): MDHEN, SYDVKM. The CDR3 has 11 amino acids. Deletions cut 5 bases from V and 8 bases from J, with 7 bases between. Here the CDR3 DNA reads TGTGCCAGCAGTACTGCCGATGAGCAGTTCTTC. Its translation: CASSTADEQFF. The full variable domain, in which reference TRBV28 and TRBJ2-1 provide the parts outside the CDR3, is DVKVTQSSRYLVKRTGEKVFLECVQDMDHENMFWYRQDPGLGLRLIYFSYDVKMKEKGDIPEGYSVSREKKERFSLILESASTNQTSMYLCASSTADEQFFGPGTRLTVL.

The rearrangement uses TRBV2 and TRBJ1-2; D perhaps matches TRBD1 (5 bases). The CDR3 is made up of 14 amino acids. Deletions cut 6 bases from V and 0 bases from J, with 11 bases between. Germline CDR1 and CDR2: SNHLY and FYNNEI. This CDR3 reads CASRFQGANYGYTF. The CDR3 DNA reads TGTGCCAGCAGATTTCAGGGCGCTAACTATGGCTACACCTTC. Filled out from reference TRBV2 and TRBJ1-2, the complete variable domain reads EPEVTQTPSHQVTQMGQEVILRCVPISNHLYFYWYRQILGQKVEFLVSFYNNEISEKSEIFDDQFSVERPDGSNFTLKIRSTKLEDSAMYFCASRFQGANYGYTFGSGTRLTVV.

The chain combines TRBV28 with TRBJ1-1, with TRBD1 matching over 8 bases. Germline V gives CDR1 MDHEN, CDR2 SYDVKM. V shed 3 bases and J 7 bases; nucleotides not matched to a gene: 7. The CDR3 runs to 14 residues. DNA for the CDR3: TGTGCCAGCAGTTTGGATCGGGGGACAGGTGAAGCTTTCTTT. Translating gives CASSLDRGTGEAFF. Based on the CDR3 plus reference TRBV28 and TRBJ1-1, the full variable domain is DVKVTQSSRYLVKRTGEKVFLECVQDMDHENMFWYRQDPGLGLRLIYFSYDVKMKEKGDIPEGYSVSREKKERFSLILESASTNQTSMYLCASSLDRGTGEAFFGQGTRLTVV.

The chain couples TRBV20-1 to TRBJ2-2; tentative D call: TRBD1 (6 bases). Germline V lookup: CDR1 DFQATT, CDR2 SNEGSKA (reference sequence). V lost 4 bases to trimming and J lost 2 bases, with 11 bases between them. This CDR3 is 14 amino acids long. CDR3 protein: CSANGTPNTGELFF. CDR3 nucleotide sequence: TGCAGTGCTAACGGGACACCCAACACCGGGGAGCTGTTTTTT.

The table lists this clonotype with a few counts. CDR3 sequence: CSVERLAGASNEQFF. The CDR3 DNA sequence: TGCAGCGTTGAGAGACTAGCGGGGGCCTCCAATGAGCAGTTCTTC. The chain uses TRBV29-1 and TRBJ2-1; 12 bases line up with TRBD2. This CDR3 is built from 15 residues. Trimming removed 3 bases from V and 6 bases from J; junction bases left unmatched: 6. The germline V gene has CDR1 SQVTM and CDR2 ANQGSEA.

This clonotype has a handful of counts. The junction differs from germline at one of its ends, possibly a read error. The rearrangement links TRBV20-1 to TRBJ1-2; TRBD1 aligns across 8 bases. CDR3 length: 15 amino acids. CDR1 is DFQATT and CDR2 is SNEGSKA in the germline V gene (reference sequence). The CDR3 DNA reads as TGCAGTGCTAGAGACGTGAACAGGGGGAAGTATGGCTACACCTTT. Encoded protein: CSARDVNRGKYGYTF.

In regard to this clonotype: A read error may account for a junction end that differs from germline. The chain employs TRBV7-9 and TRBJ2-1; D remains unclear. Germline CDR1 reads SEHNR; CDR2 reads FQNEAQ (reference sequence). The length of the CDR3 is 15 residues. The CDR3 reads CASSLAGPGEDEHFF. The CDR3 DNA is TGTGCCAGCAGCTTAGCGGGCCCCGGAGAGGATGAGCACTTCTTC.

The chain couples TRBV24-1 to TRBJ2-6; tentatively, D is TRBD1 (7 bases). Germline CDR1 reads KGHDR; CDR2 reads SFDVKD. V lost 8 bases and J lost 1, with 11 bases in between. The CDR3 loop spans 15 amino acids. This chain's CDR3 is CATNAGGSGANVLTF. CDR3 nucleotide sequence: TGTGCCACCAACGCAGGGGGGTCTGGGGCCAACGTCCTGACTTTC.

The J gene is TRBJ1-2, the V gene TRBV6-5; D is unresolved. There are 15 residues in the CDR3. V lost 0 bases, J lost 4 bases, and 12 bases lay in between. Germline values: CDR1 MNHEY, CDR2 SVGAGI. CDR3 coding DNA: TGTGCCAGCAGTTACTCGGTAGGGAACAGCTATGGCTACACCTTC. Translated, it gives CASSYSVGNSYGYTF.

The chain uses TRBV29-1 and TRBJ1-2; D gene ambiguous. The germline V gene has CDR1 SQVTM and CDR2 ANQGSEA. V was clipped by 1 base and J by 4 bases, with 10 bases between them. The length of the CDR3 is 13 residues. The CDR3 DNA is TGCAGCGTTGAAGGGACCGCTTCCTATGGCTACACCTTC. It translates to CSVEGTASYGYTF. The full variable domain, rest sourced from reference TRBV29-1 and TRBJ1-2, is SAVISQKPSRDICQRGTSLTIQCQVDSQVTMMFWYRQQPGQSLTLIATANQGSEATYESGFVIDKFPISRPNLTFSTLTVSNMSPEDSSIYLCSVEGTASYGYTFGSGTRLTVV.

This clonotype was observed a few times. This rearrangement joins TRBV27 to TRBJ2-5; possible D gene TRBD1, 6 bases. Germline loops: CDR1 MNHEY, CDR2 SMNVEV (reference sequence). Trimming removed 4 bases at V and 1 base at J, with 10 bases between. The CDR3 is 14 amino acids. The CDR3 spells CASSWQGSQETQYF. DNA of the CDR3: TGTGCCAGCAGTTGGCAGGGGAGCCAAGAGACCCAGTACTTC.

This chain links TRBV29-1 with TRBJ1-2; D is undetermined. V shed 3 bases and J shed 0 bases, with 8 bases lying between them. This CDR3 is built from 13 residues. Looked up from germline, CDR1 is SQVTM and CDR2 is ANQGSEA. CDR3 in DNA: TGCAGCGTTGATCCCAGGACTAACTATGGCTACACCTTC. It encodes CSVDPRTNYGYTF.

This clonotype was observed a few times. J is TRBJ2-7 and V is TRBV6-6; D is possibly TRBD1 (5 bases). Germline CDR1 is MNHNY and CDR2 is SVGAGI (reference sequence). The CDR3 loop spans 14 amino acids. The germline V and J ends were trimmed by 2 bases and 3 bases, with 11 bases remaining between them. CDR3 protein: CASSYDRQFYEQYF. As DNA, the CDR3 is TGTGCCAGCAGTTACGACCGACAGTTCTACGAGCAGTACTTC.

As to this clonotype: The germline gene is not matched at one end of the junction; a read error may be the cause. CDR3 region: CASGESGTGNYGYTF. The CDR3 DNA reads TGCGCCAGCGGTGAGTCGGGGACAGGGAACTATGGCTACACCTTC. The genes are TRBV10-2 and TRBJ1-2; 9 positions match TRBD1. Germline V CDR1 and CDR2: WSHSY, SAAADI. There are 15 residues in the CDR3.

About this clonotype itself: The junction shows a germline mismatch at one end, possibly a read error. V usage is TRBV29-1 and J usage is TRBJ2-5; D remains unclear. There are 12 residues in the CDR3. CDR1 is SQVTM and CDR2 is ANQGSEA in the germline V gene. The CDR3 here is CGVGPKQETQYF. The CDR3 nucleotides are TGCGGCGTTGGCCCAAAACAAGAGACCCAGTACTTC.

The chain carries TRBV4-1 and TRBJ2-5; TRBD2 agrees at 8 bases. Gene TRBJ2-1 matches the end of the DNA better, so the J call may be wrong. Germline V gives CDR1 MGHRA, CDR2 YSYEKL. CDR3 size: 18 residues. In DNA form, the CDR3 reads TGCGCCAGCAGCCAAGAAGGGGGTCGGGGGGGCATACAAGAGACCCAGTTCTTC. It encodes CASSQEGGRGGIQETQFF.

This clonotype was seen only a few times. This chain links TRBV20-1 with TRBJ2-7; 8 positions agree with TRBD2. The CDR3 totals 13 residues. The trim removed 2 bases at V and 2 bases at J, leaving 2 bases unmatched. CDR1 and CDR2 (germline): DFQATT, SNEGSKA (reference sequence). The CDR3: CSARLGGAYEQYF. In DNA, the CDR3 is TGCAGTGCTAGACTCGGGGGGGCCTACGAGCAGTACTTC.

The CDR3 here is CASSEGGGNNQPQHF. CDR3 DNA: TGTGCCAGCAGTGAAGGAGGGGGTAACAATCAGCCCCAGCATTTT. V and J are TRBV25-1 and TRBJ1-5; TRBD1 is a possible D gene (6 bases). Per germline, CDR1 MGHDK and CDR2 SYGVNS. The CDR3 loop spans 15 amino acids. The V end was cut by 2 bases, the J end by 3 bases, with 11 bases between.

This clonotype was detected only a few times. The rearrangement links TRBV20-1 to TRBJ2-3; D is possibly TRBD1 (6 bases). V was pared by 3 bases and J by 11 bases, with 21 bases between. In germline, CDR1 is DFQATT, CDR2 SNEGSKA (reference sequence). The CDR3 has 14 residues. CDR3 loop: CSARGDITRIVQYF. In DNA form, the CDR3 reads TGCAGTGCTAGGGGGGACATAACTCGGATTGTGCAGTATTTT.

The chain employs TRBV27 and TRBJ1-2, with 7 bases identical to TRBD1. Per the germline V gene, CDR1 is MNHEY and CDR2 is SMNVEV (reference sequence). The CDR3 covers 14 residues. V lost 6 bases, J lost 4 bases, and 8 bases stayed unmatched. The CDR3 here is CASRRTGQGYGYTF. The CDR3 DNA is TGTGCCAGCAGGAGGACAGGACAAGGCTATGGCTACACCTTC.